A single sample gave rise to the 29 T cell receptor beta chains below, sequenced in a study of blood T cell repertoires in COVID-19. Method: immunoSEQ multiplex PCR; TCRdb's copy keeps in-frame clones and lacks some. The repertoire holds over 400,000 clones, with approximately 85% as singletons. Sequencing input: peripheral blood. The receptor set was obtained from a human donor in a cohort sampled during active COVID-19.

The table lists this clone with a few counts. The chain employs TRBV11-3 and TRBJ2-1; D is possibly TRBD1 (5 bases). CDR1 SGHNT and CDR2 YENEEA come from the germline V gene. There are 12 residues in the CDR3. V lost 5 bases, J lost 12 bases, and 14 bases lay in between. Here the CDR3 DNA reads TGTGCCAGCAGCGGAGAGGTAGGGGTGCAGTTCTTC. This sequence encodes CASSGEVGVQFF.

This rearrangement joins TRBV7-8 to TRBJ2-1; TRBD2 matches at 13 bases. The germline gives CDR1 SGHVS, CDR2 FQNEAQ. The CDR3 sequence is 15 residues long. After removal of 5 bases from V and 9 bases from J, the junction contained 7 bases not matched to a gene. The CDR3 region has the DNA TGTGCCAGCAGCAGGACTAGCGGGAGTCTGTCTGAGCAGTTCTTC. Amino acids: CASSRTSGSLSEQFF. Complete variable domain (other parts from reference TRBV7-8 and TRBJ2-1): GAGVSQSPRYKVAKRGQDVALRCDPISGHVSLFWYQQALGQGPEFLTYFQNEAQLDKSGLPSDRFFAERPEGSVSTLKIQRTQQEDSAVYLCASSRTSGSLSEQFFGPGTRLTVL.

Comments on this clone: The same CDR3 also results from other DNA sequences found in this sample. The chain recombines TRBV11-3 with TRBJ2-2; D possibly corresponds to TRBD1 (5 bases). Trimming cost V 2 bases and J 1 base, with 8 bases left between them. In germline, CDR1 is SGHNT, CDR2 YENEEA. The length of the CDR3 is 15 residues. The CDR3 coding sequence is TGTGCCAGCAGCTTAAACAGGCTGAACACCGGGGAGCTGTTTTTT. Translating it yields CASSLNRLNTGELFF.

This chain connects TRBV19 to TRBJ1-4; D is undetermined. V shed 5 bases and J shed 0 bases, with 4 bases lying between them. Germline V gene data show CDR1 as LNHDA and CDR2 as SQIVND (reference sequence). The CDR3 spans 13 residues. CDR3 nucleotide sequence: TGTGCCAGTAGTCTTGCAACTAATGAAAAACTGTTTTTT. It translates to CASSLATNEKLFF.

To note about this clone: Within the sample, other DNA sequences also encode this same CDR3. The J gene is TRBJ2-5, the V gene TRBV3-1 (or the pseudogene TRBV3-2); 13 nucleotides agree with TRBD2. Germline trimming cut 4 bases from V and 5 bases from J; bases unmatched to any gene: 7. The CDR3 length is 16 residues. CDR1 is LGHDT and CDR2 is YNNKEL in the germline V gene (reference sequence). The CDR3 nucleotides read TGTGCCAGCAGCCTCCGGACTAGCGGGAGCGGGGAGACCCAGTACTTC. Its translation: CASSLRTSGSGETQYF.

V usage is TRBV7-9 and J usage is TRBJ2-1; 11 nucleotides line up with TRBD2. The CDR3 covers 17 residues. The J segment lost 9 bases and the V segment lost 6 bases, leaving 16 bases of the junction unmatched. Germline CDR1 and CDR2: SEHNR and FQNEAQ (reference sequence). CDR3 sequence reads: CASSSPGPSGRRGEQFF. CDR3 nucleotides: TGTGCCAGCAGTTCCCCCGGCCCTAGCGGGAGGCGGGGTGAGCAGTTCTTC.

A single count supports this clone. The chain recombines TRBV7-6 with TRBJ2-7, with 13 bases lining up with TRBD2. The V segment lost 1 base and the J segment 6 bases; nucleotides outside the gene matches: 3. CDR1 is SGHVS and CDR2 is FNYEAQ in the germline V gene. The CDR3 consists of 15 residues. CDR3 bases: TGTGCCAGCAGCTTAGGGACTAGCGGGAGTCGCGAGCAGTACTTC. Protein product: CASSLGTSGSREQYF.

The chain employs TRBV6-5 and TRBJ1-1; a weak D match, TRBD1 (6 bases). This CDR3 spans 16 amino acids. The V gene's germline CDR1 is MNHEY and CDR2 SVGAGI. The V and J ends lost 2 bases and 5 bases respectively, with 18 bases between them. In DNA form, the CDR3 reads TGTGCCAGCAGTTACCGCCAGGCTAGGGGGGGAACTGAAGCTTTCTTT. As protein: CASSYRQARGGTEAFF.

The rearrangement uses TRBV6-6 and TRBJ2-7; TRBD1 aligns across 10 bases. Germline CDR1 and CDR2: MNHNY and SVGAGI (reference sequence). The trim removed 3 bases at V and 4 bases at J, leaving 6 bases unmatched. The CDR3 runs to 15 residues. The CDR3 sequence is CASSYPGTGAYEQYF. In nucleotides, the CDR3 is TGTGCCAGCAGTTATCCCGGGACAGGGGCATACGAGCAGTACTTC.

The gene calls are TRBV6-6 and TRBJ1-1; 8 bases match TRBD1. V was clipped by 0 bases and J by 4 bases; unmatched bases: 7. The CDR3 consists of 16 residues. Per the germline V gene, CDR1 is MNHNY and CDR2 is SVGAGI (reference sequence). The CDR3 here is CASSYSRTGIATEAFF. The DNA for the CDR3 is TGTGCCAGCAGTTACTCCCGGACAGGGATTGCCACTGAAGCTTTCTTT.

V usage is TRBV27 and J usage is TRBJ1-2; 7 bases align to TRBD1. CDR1 is MNHEY, CDR2 SMNVEV, per germline (reference sequence). J gave up 4 bases and V 5 bases, and 10 bases lay outside the gene matches. This CDR3 contains 15 residues. The CDR3 here is CASSLRTGAGYGYTF. The CDR3, as DNA: TGTGCCAGCAGTCTAAGAACAGGGGCCGGCTATGGCTACACCTTC.

The J gene is TRBJ2-1, the V gene TRBV7-2; 10 bases agree with TRBD2. This CDR3 comprises 16 residues. From germline, CDR1 is SGHTA and CDR2 FQGNSA. The V gene end was trimmed by 2 bases and the J gene end by 6 bases; junction bases not matched to a gene: 7. CDR3 DNA: TGTGCCAGCAGCTTAATGCGTCTAGCGGGAGTCAATGAGCAGTTCTTC. The encoded protein is CASSLMRLAGVNEQFF. The variable domain in full, with the rest retrieved from reference TRBV7-2 and TRBJ2-1, is GAGVSQSPSNKVTEKGKDVELRCDPISGHTALYWYRQSLGQGLEFLIYFQGNSAPDKSGLPSDRFSAERTGGSVSTLTIQRTQQEDSAVYLCASSLMRLAGVNEQFFGPGTRLTVL.

CDR3 loop: CASIGGVGGYTF. The CDR3 bases are TGTGCCAGCATAGGGGGGGTCGGAGGCTACACCTTC. The rearrangement uses TRBV6-5 and TRBJ1-2, with a tentative D call TRBD1 (6 bases). The CDR3 sequence is 12 residues long. Germline V gene lookup returns CDR1 MNHEY and CDR2 SVGAGI. With 7 bases removed from V and 8 bases from J, the gap between germline ends came to 14 bases.

This chain links TRBV6-6 with TRBJ1-1; 7 nucleotides match TRBD1. Germline V gives CDR1 MNHNY, CDR2 SVGAGI (reference sequence). The CDR3 is 14 residues long. V shed 5 bases and J 1 base; nucleotides not matched to a gene: 4. The CDR3 loop is CASSTGTANTEAFF. The CDR3 nucleotides are TGTGCCAGCAGTACCGGGACAGCGAACACTGAAGCTTTCTTT.

Remarks on this clone: The sample carries other DNA sequences with the same CDR3. The rearrangement links TRBV19 to TRBJ2-5, with D perhaps TRBD2 (5 bases). Germline-derived CDR1 and CDR2 are LNHDA and SQIVND (reference sequence). Trimming pared 6 bases from V and 2 bases from J, leaving 10 bases between. The CDR3 spans 13 residues. The CDR3 nucleotides are TGTGCCAGTAGCCCCGGCGGGCAAGAGACCCAGTACTTC. Encoded protein: CASSPGGQETQYF. The full variable domain, with the rest looked up from reference TRBV19 and TRBJ2-5, is DGGITQSPKYLFRKEGQNVTLSCEQNLNHDAMYWYRQDPGQGLRLIYYSQIVNDFQKGDIAEGYSVSREKKESFPLTVTSAQKNPTAFYLCASSPGGQETQYFGPGTRLLVL.

The rearrangement joins TRBV6-5 to TRBJ1-5; D may be TRBD1 (6 bases). Germline V CDR1 and CDR2: MNHEY, SVGAGI. V shed 5 bases and J shed 0 bases, with 11 bases lying between them. The CDR3 loop spans 15 amino acids. The CDR3 loop is CASSSRTASNQPQHF. In DNA, the CDR3 is TGTGCCAGCAGTAGCAGGACAGCTAGCAATCAGCCCCAGCATTTT.

The chain combines TRBV5-6 with TRBJ2-7; the match to TRBD1 covers 9 bases. V lost 0 bases and J lost 3; bases outside the gene matches: 7. Germline V gene sequence: CDR1 SGHDT, CDR2 YYEEEE. The CDR3 sequence is 16 residues long. CDR3 sequence (DNA): TGTGCCAGCAGCTTGGGATGGACAGGGGAAGGCTACGAGCAGTACTTC. Residues: CASSLGWTGEGYEQYF.

The gene calls are TRBV21-1 and TRBJ1-1; whether TRBD1, the table's D call, matches the DNA was not checked. TRBV21-1 is classified as a pseudogene. There are 13 residues in the CDR3. CDR3 sequence: CASSKVDRAEAFF. Here the CDR3 DNA reads TGTGCCAGCAGCAAAGTGGACAGGGCAGAGGCTTTCTTT.

The chain uses TRBV10-2 and TRBJ2-7; 7 bases agree with TRBD2. V dropped 10 bases and J dropped 3; count of bases not matched to a gene: 9. This CDR3 spans 13 amino acids. Germline-derived CDR1 and CDR2 are WSHSY and SAAADI. CDR3 sequence: CATSRGEGYEQYF. DNA for the CDR3: TGCGCCACTAGCCGAGGGGAGGGCTACGAGCAGTACTTC.

The chain combines TRBV7-9 with TRBJ1-4; TRBD1 aligns across 7 bases. The ends lost 2 bases at V and 8 bases at J; junction bases unmatched: 11. CDR3 length equals 16 residues. CDR1 and CDR2 (germline): SEHNR, FQNEAQ (reference sequence). Here the CDR3 reads CASSLIKTGPNEKLFF. The CDR3 nucleotides are TGTGCCAGCAGCTTAATAAAGACAGGGCCGAACGAAAAACTGTTTTTT.

This chain connects TRBV5-1 to TRBJ2-7; weak D call: TRBD2 (6 bases). Germline CDR1 and CDR2: SGHRS and YFSETQ. Trimming removed 0 bases at V and 5 bases at J, with 15 bases between. This CDR3 region has 15 residues. As DNA, the CDR3 is TGCGCCAGCAGCTTGGTAGGAGGGAGTGGGAACGAGCAGTACTTC. It specifies CASSLVGGSGNEQYF.

This clone was seen only once. J is TRBJ1-1 and V is TRBV5-4; TRBD1 aligns across 9 bases. Per germline, CDR1 SGHNT and CDR2 YYREEE (reference sequence). The CDR3 has 13 residues. With V trimmed by 5 bases and J by 4 bases, 3 bases remained unmatched. Here the CDR3 reads CASRSDRGTEAFF. In DNA, the CDR3 is TGTGCCAGCAGGTCGGACAGGGGCACTGAAGCTTTCTTT.

The V and J genes are TRBV10-3 and TRBJ2-7; 8 bases are shared with TRBD2. Germline V gene data show CDR1 as ENHRY and CDR2 as SYGVKD. Trimming at V came to 3 bases and at J to 1 base, leaving 5 bases not matched to a gene. The CDR3 consists of 15 residues. CDR3 amino acids: CAISEGPGGSYEQYF. CDR3 nucleotide sequence: TGTGCCATCAGTGAAGGCCCGGGAGGGTCCTACGAGCAGTACTTC.

This clone was picked up one time. The genes are TRBV7-8 and TRBJ1-4, with TRBD1 identical over 7 bases. Germline CDR1 is SGHVS and CDR2 is FQNEAQ. The CDR3 spans 15 residues. With 4 bases clipped from V and 8 bases from J, the junction kept 10 bases outside the gene matches. Written as DNA, the CDR3 is TGTGCCAGCAGCTCCCCGACAGGGAGCGGAGAAAAACTGTTTTTT. It translates to CASSSPTGSGEKLFF.

The gene calls are TRBV7-8 and TRBJ1-1, with D possibly matching TRBD1 (5 bases). Trimming removed 4 bases from V and 0 bases from J, with 12 bases in between. Per the germline V gene, CDR1 is SGHVS and CDR2 is FQNEAQ. The CDR3 contains 15 residues. DNA for the CDR3: TGTGCCAGCAGCTCCGGTCAGGGATTGAACACTGAAGCTTTCTTT. Protein product: CASSSGQGLNTEAFF.

The V and J genes are TRBV3-1 (or the pseudogene TRBV3-2) and TRBJ1-4, with TRBD1 matching over 10 bases. J was trimmed by 6 bases and V by 2 bases; bases with no gene match: 3. Germline values: CDR1 LGHDT, CDR2 YNNKEL (reference sequence). The CDR3 covers 15 residues. In nucleotides, the CDR3 is TGTGCCAGCAGCCAACGGACAGGGGGAGATGAAAAACTGTTTTTT. It yields the protein CASSQRTGGDEKLFF.

The V and J genes are TRBV5-6 and TRBJ1-5; possible D gene TRBD1, 6 bases. Germline V CDR1 and CDR2: SGHDT, YYEEEE. The V end was cut by 4 bases, the J end by 5 bases, with 13 bases between. The CDR3 sequence is 14 residues long. The CDR3 bases are TGTGCCAGCAGCCAATTACAGGGTCATCAGCCCCAGCATTTT. Translating it yields CASSQLQGHQPQHF. Together with reference TRBV5-6 and TRBJ1-5, the CDR3 gives the full variable domain: DAGVTQSPTHLIKTRGQQVTLRCSPKSGHDTVSWYQQALGQGPQFIFQYYEEEERQRGNFPDRFSGHQFPNYSSELNVNALLLGDSALYLCASSQLQGHQPQHFGDGTRLSIL.

The chain recombines TRBV19 with TRBJ2-1; D may be TRBD2 (5 bases). This CDR3 contains 15 residues. Germline V CDR1 and CDR2: LNHDA, SQIVND (reference sequence). V gave up 4 bases and J gave up 5 bases, with 15 bases separating them. The CDR3 nucleotides are TGTGCCAGTAGTAGGCAAAGACTGGGAGACAATGAGCAGTTCTTC. Its protein is CASSRQRLGDNEQFF.

This clone has only one observation. V and J are TRBV6-6 and TRBJ1-5; 7 nucleotides agree with TRBD1. V gave up 5 bases and J gave up 5 bases; unmatched junction bases: 6. Germline V gene lookup returns CDR1 MNHNY and CDR2 SVGAGI (reference sequence). The CDR3 consists of 14 residues. CDR3 protein: CASSPGQLDQPQHF. CDR3 nucleotides: TGTGCCAGCAGTCCGGGACAGCTTGATCAGCCCCAGCATTTT.